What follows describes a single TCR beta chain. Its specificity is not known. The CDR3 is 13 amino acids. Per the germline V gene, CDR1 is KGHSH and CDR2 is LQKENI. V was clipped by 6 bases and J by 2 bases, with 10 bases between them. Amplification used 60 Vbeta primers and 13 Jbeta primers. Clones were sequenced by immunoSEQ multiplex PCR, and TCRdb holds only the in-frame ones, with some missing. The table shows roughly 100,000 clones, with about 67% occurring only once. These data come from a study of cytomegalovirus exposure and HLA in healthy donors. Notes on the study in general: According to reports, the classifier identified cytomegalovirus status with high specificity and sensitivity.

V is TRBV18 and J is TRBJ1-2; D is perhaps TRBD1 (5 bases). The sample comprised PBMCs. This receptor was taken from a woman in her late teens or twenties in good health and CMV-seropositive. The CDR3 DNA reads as TGTGCCAGCTCCCCTGACAGCAACTATGGCTACACCTTC. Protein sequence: CASSPDSNYGYTF.